These 24 T cell receptor beta chains share one sample of origin, sequenced in a study of vaccination and CD4 T cells after COVID-19. Their antigen targets remain unknown. Treatment specified: approximately 10-day PBMC culture with coronavirus spike peptide pools or control peptides (ViraFEST assay). An Oncomine TCR Beta short-read assay was used to sequence the DNA from cultured CD4+ T cells. MiXCR, run by TCRdb on the PCR reads, gives a single entry per CDR3 protein. Of approximately 14,000 distinct CDR3 sequences listed, around half are singletons. Sequencing was performed on CD4+ T cells from blood, cultured in vitro. These receptors came from a human donor who had recovered from COVID-19.

The chain uses TRBV20-1 and TRBJ2-5; unclear D gene. Trimming removed 3 bases at V and 1 base at J, with 6 bases between. The germline gives CDR1 DFQATT, CDR2 SNEGSKA (reference sequence). The CDR3 is made up of 12 amino acids. The CDR3 nucleotides are TGCAGTGCTAGGCTCGTCCAAGAGACCCAGTACTTC. Translating it yields CSARLVQETQYF.

This sequence joins TRBV20-1 and TRBJ1-2, with a weak D call TRBD1 (5 bases). This CDR3 has 13 residues. V gave up 6 bases and J gave up 2 bases, with 13 bases separating them. Germline assignment: CDR1 DFQATT and CDR2 SNEGSKA (reference sequence). This chain's CDR3 is CSARDGINYGYTF. The CDR3 DNA sequence: TGCAGTGCACGGGACGGAATCAACTATGGCTACACCTTC.

The sample holds a few counts of this clonotype. The chain has TRBV20-1 and TRBJ2-3; D might be TRBD1 (6 bases). Deletions cut 7 bases from V and 4 bases from J, with 18 bases between. CDR3 length: 14 residues. CDR1 DFQATT and CDR2 SNEGSKA come from the germline V gene (reference sequence). The DNA for the CDR3 is TGCAGTGTTAGTCAGGGGCTTGGGGCAGATACGCAGTATTTT. This sequence encodes CSVSQGLGADTQYF.

This clonotype was counted a few times. This chain links TRBV20-1 with TRBJ2-5, with D perhaps TRBD2 (7 bases). Trimming removed 6 bases from V and 4 bases from J, with 15 bases in between. The CDR3 is 13 residues long. Germline V lookup: CDR1 DFQATT, CDR2 SNEGSKA (reference sequence). The CDR3 nucleotides read TGCAGTGCCGGGGGCCGGGAGGTAGAGACCCAGTACTTC. Encoded protein: CSAGGREVETQYF.

The rearrangement uses TRBV6-5 and TRBJ2-7; D may be TRBD1 (6 bases). V lost 2 bases and J lost 6, with 11 bases in between. Germline V gene lookup returns CDR1 MNHEY and CDR2 SVGAGI. This CDR3 is built from 13 residues. CDR3: CASSYTRGAEQYF. CDR3 coding DNA: TGTGCCAGCAGTTACACCAGGGGAGCCGAGCAGTACTTC.

This clonotype has more than one count but fewer than ten. The chain carries TRBV21-1 and TRBJ1-1. TRBV21-1 is described as a pseudogene. This CDR3 contains 15 residues. DNA of the CDR3: TGTGCCAGCAGCAAACCGCAAAGGAATGACACTGAAGCTTTCTTT. Amino acid sequence: CASSKPQRNDTEAFF.

The chain recombines TRBV28 with TRBJ2-7, with TRBD1 identical over 11 bases. This CDR3 comprises 15 residues. V shed 8 bases and J 2 bases; nucleotides not matched to a gene: 8. Germline V gives CDR1 MDHEN, CDR2 SYDVKM. The CDR3 coding sequence is TGTGCCAGCGAGGGGCGGGGACAGGGGGCCTACGAGCAGTACTTC. Residues: CASEGRGQGAYEQYF. The whole variable domain, filled in from reference TRBV28 and TRBJ2-7, reads DVKVTQSSRYLVKRTGEKVFLECVQDMDHENMFWYRQDPGLGLRLIYFSYDVKMKEKGDIPEGYSVSREKKERFSLILESASTNQTSMYLCASEGRGQGAYEQYFGPGTRLTVT.

This chain joins TRBV11-2 and TRBJ1-2, with D perhaps matching TRBD1 (5 bases). Germline CDR1 and CDR2: SGHAT and FQNNGV. The CDR3 runs to 12 residues. V was cut by 2 bases and J by 8 bases, with 9 bases left in between. The CDR3 region has the DNA TGTGCCAGCAGCTTATCAGGGTACGGCTACACCTTC. Translated, it gives CASSLSGYGYTF.

This sequence joins TRBV7-9 and TRBJ2-3, with no clear D. This CDR3 spans 15 amino acids. Germline CDR1 and CDR2: SEHNR and FQNEAQ (reference sequence). V lost 1 base and J 2 bases, leaving 10 bases between the germline ends. CDR3 coding DNA: TGTGCCAGCAGCTTAGGGGCGTCGTTCACAGATACGCAGTATTTT. The encoded protein is CASSLGASFTDTQYF.

This clonotype was detected once. The chain recombines TRBV28 with TRBJ1-1; D is perhaps TRBD1 (5 bases). There are 16 residues in the CDR3. Germline assignment: CDR1 MDHEN and CDR2 SYDVKM. Trimming took 2 bases from V and 4 from J, leaving 17 bases between them. The CDR3 DNA follows: TGTGCCAGCAGTTTAATCACAGGTGGGCTGGGCACTGAAGCTTTCTTT. It specifies CASSLITGGLGTEAFF. The full variable domain, its missing parts supplied by reference TRBV28 and TRBJ1-1, is DVKVTQSSRYLVKRTGEKVFLECVQDMDHENMFWYRQDPGLGLRLIYFSYDVKMKEKGDIPEGYSVSREKKERFSLILESASTNQTSMYLCASSLITGGLGTEAFFGQGTRLTVV.

Here the CDR3 reads CASSLWTGVNQPQHF. CDR3 bases: TGTGCCAGCAGTTTATGGACAGGGGTGAATCAGCCCCAGCATTTT. The chain is built from TRBV28 and TRBJ1-5; 8 bases agree with TRBD1. CDR3 length: 15 amino acids. The J segment lost 4 bases and the V segment lost 0 bases, leaving 2 bases of the junction unmatched. In germline, CDR1 is MDHEN, CDR2 SYDVKM.

This clonotype was counted once. The chain uses TRBV20-1 and TRBJ2-4; 8 bases align to TRBD2. Germline CDR1 DFQATT, CDR2 SNEGSKA (reference sequence). The CDR3 is made up of 13 amino acids. The V segment lost 4 bases and the J segment 5 bases; nucleotides outside the gene matches: 4. This CDR3 reads CSAIGTRENIQYF. CDR3 sequence (DNA): TGCAGTGCTATTGGGACTAGGGAAAACATTCAGTACTTC.

This clonotype was seen only once. The chain couples TRBV9 to TRBJ1-1; D is uncertain. Germline assignment: CDR1 SGDLS and CDR2 YYNGEE. Trimming removed 0 bases from V and 4 bases from J, with 10 bases in between. There are 14 residues in the CDR3. The CDR3 DNA follows: TGTGCCAGCAGCGTAGTAGCGTGGGGCACTGAAGCTTTCTTT. It codes for CASSVVAWGTEAFF.

This rearrangement joins TRBV24-1 to TRBJ2-5; 16 nucleotides align to TRBD2. The V and J ends lost 4 bases and 4 bases, in that order; junction bases with no gene match: 5. This CDR3 region has 17 residues. Looked up from germline, CDR1 is KGHDR and CDR2 is SFDVKD. The CDR3 protein is CATSDPGLAGGRETQYF. In DNA form, the CDR3 reads TGTGCCACCAGTGACCCGGGACTAGCGGGAGGGAGAGAGACCCAGTACTTC.

The chain couples TRBV20-1 to TRBJ2-5; 11 nucleotides align to TRBD2. After removal of 5 bases from V and 5 bases from J, the junction contained 1 base not matched to a gene. Germline V lookup: CDR1 DFQATT, CDR2 SNEGSKA (reference sequence). CDR3 length equals 12 residues. The CDR3 protein is CSAVAGGETQYF. The CDR3 DNA is TGCAGTGCTGTAGCGGGAGGGGAGACCCAGTACTTC.

The chain employs TRBV20-1 and TRBJ2-5; 13 bases match TRBD2. V dropped 6 bases and J dropped 5; count of bases not matched to a gene: 6. Per germline, CDR1 DFQATT and CDR2 SNEGSKA (reference sequence). This CDR3 comprises 14 residues. The CDR3, as DNA: TGCAGTGCACACCGGACTAGCGGGAGTGAGACCCAGTACTTC. Protein product: CSAHRTSGSETQYF.

This rearrangement joins TRBV23-1 to TRBJ1-6; D is perhaps TRBD1 (6 bases). TRBV23-1 falls under the ORF class, with uncertain function. V was trimmed by 0 bases and J by 5 bases, leaving 11 bases between them. CDR3 length: 16 residues. In DNA, the CDR3 is TGCGCCAGCAGTCAATCAGGGGGTAGACATAATTCACCCCTCCACTTT. Translating gives CASSQSGGRHNSPLHF.

CDR3: CASSHPDGGGTEAFF. In nucleotides, the CDR3 is TGCGCCAGCAGCCACCCGGACGGAGGGGGCACTGAAGCTTTCTTT. The V call is TRBV4-3, the J call TRBJ1-1, with D possibly TRBD1 on 6 matching bases. V lost 3 bases and J 4 bases, leaving 15 bases between the germline ends. Germline lookup yields CDR1 LGHNA and CDR2 YSLEER. The CDR3 sequence is 15 residues long.

The rearrangement links TRBV28 to TRBJ1-1, with TRBD1 matching over 10 bases. V shed 7 bases, J shed 5 bases, and the junction held 4 bases outside the gene matches. The CDR3 runs to 13 residues. Germline V gene lookup returns CDR1 MDHEN and CDR2 SYDVKM. The CDR3 region is CASTGQGRTEAFF. The CDR3 DNA is TGTGCCAGCACGGGACAGGGGAGGACTGAAGCTTTCTTT.

In its sample, this clonotype was seen a few times. The rearrangement links TRBV20-1 to TRBJ1-4, with 12 bases identical to TRBD1. Looked up from germline, CDR1 is DFQATT and CDR2 is SNEGSKA (reference sequence). The CDR3 spans 14 residues. V lost 0 bases to trimming and J lost 8 bases; unmatched junction nucleotides: 1. CDR3 bases: TGCAGTGCTAGAGATGGGACAGGGGGCGAAAAACTGTTTTTT. It codes for CSARDGTGGEKLFF.

This chain connects TRBV6-5 to TRBJ2-2; 9 bases are a match to TRBD2. CDR3 length: 15 residues. Germline trimming cut 2 bases from V and 3 bases from J; bases unmatched to any gene: 1. Germline CDR1 and CDR2: MNHEY and SVGAGI. Here the CDR3 reads CASSYGTSHTGELFF. As DNA, the CDR3 is TGTGCCAGCAGTTACGGGACTAGCCACACCGGGGAGCTGTTTTTT.

This clonotype has more than one count but fewer than ten. The V and J genes are TRBV19 and TRBJ2-1, with 12 bases fitting TRBD2. Trimming took 4 bases from V and 4 from J; bases not matched to a gene: 8. CDR3 length: 17 residues. CDR1 is LNHDA, CDR2 SQIVND, per germline (reference sequence). CDR3 residues: CASSTPGLAGPYNEQFF. The CDR3 nucleotides read TGTGCCAGTAGTACACCCGGACTAGCGGGACCGTACAATGAGCAGTTCTTC.

This chain connects TRBV6-1 to TRBJ1-1; D remains unclear. CDR1 and CDR2 from the germline V gene are MNHNS and SASEGT. This CDR3 contains 13 residues. Trimming stripped 6 bases from V and 5 bases from J, with 13 bases between. The CDR3 sequence: CASSRFVATEAFF. In nucleotides, the CDR3 is TGTGCCAGCAGCCGCTTTGTGGCGACTGAAGCTTTCTTT.

In this sample, this clonotype turned up once. The chain links TRBV3-1 to TRBJ1-1, with D unclear. The CDR3 sequence is 15 residues long. V dropped 6 bases and J dropped 1 base, with 15 bases sitting between them. Germline V gene data show CDR1 as LGHDT and CDR2 as YNNKEL (reference sequence). The CDR3 DNA is TGTGCCAGCAGGCCTGGTGGCGCGGGGAACACTGAAGCTTTCTTT. Its translation is CASRPGGAGNTEAFF.